This is a list of T cell receptor beta chains from one sample in a study of cytomegalovirus exposure and HLA in healthy donors. The repertoire was sequenced with immunoSEQ multiplex PCR; TCRdb's copy has only in-frame clones and lacks some. The sample gives approximately 280,000 clones, 80% to 90% of which show up once; roughly 4% is in the top ten. Sequencing was done on a sample of PBMCs. The source of these receptors is a man in his forties or fifties in good health and CMV-seropositive. The CDR3 runs from the conserved cysteine through the conserved F or W. A D gene is named only where the DNA matches it firmly. Clone sizes are given selectively: once, few, many, or a class where the clone is expanded.

j_call d_call v_call clone_size cdr3_aa cdr3_nt
TRBJ2-5 TRBD2 TRBV27 . CASKRPGLAEETQYF TGTGCCAGCAAGAGACCGGGACTAGCAGAAGAGACCCAGTACTTC
TRBJ1-5 . TRBV27 . CASSLWPSGNQPQHF TGTGCCAGCAGTTTATGGCCGTCGGGAAATCAGCCCCAGCATTTT
TRBJ2-7 . TRBV27 . CASSPGLGYSYEQYF TGTGCCAGCAGTCCGGGACTGGGTTACTCCTACGAGCAGTACTTC
TRBJ2-1 TRBD1 TRBV6-4 . CASSPGQGEGNEQFF TGTGCCAGCAGCCCGGGACAGGGGGAAGGAAATGAGCAGTTCTTC
TRBJ2-7 . TRBV7-8 . CASSLERAPWGNEQYF TGTGCCAGCAGCTTGGAGCGAGCCCCGTGGGGCAACGAGCAGTACTTC
TRBJ2-6 . TRBV7-9 . CSSSLQGSGANVLTF TGTTCCAGCAGCTTACAGGGTTCTGGGGCCAACGTCCTGACTTTC
TRBJ2-3 . TRBV29-1 few CSVEPAAEGTQYF TGCAGCGTTGAACCCGCGGCAGAGGGTACGCAGTATTTT
TRBJ1-1 . TRBV28 few CASSLIGNTEAFF TGTGCCAGCAGTTTAATCGGGAACACTGAAGCTTTCTTT
TRBJ1-1 . TRBV18 . CASSPLDTEAFF TGTGCCAGCTCACCGCTAGACACTGAAGCTTTCTTT
TRBJ2-7 TRBD2 TRBV28 . CASEILAGGSVEQYF TGTGCCAGCGAGATACTAGCGGGAGGTTCCGTCGAGCAGTACTTC
TRBJ2-7 . TRBV2 . CASSRTNEQYF TGTGCCAGCAGTCGGACTAACGAGCAGTACTTC
TRBJ2-7 . TRBV5-5 . CASSLTDTYEQYF TGTGCCAGCAGCTTGACAGATACCTACGAGCAGTACTTC
TRBJ2-7 . TRBV4-1 . CASSFGLGGSSYEQYF TGCGCCAGCAGCTTCGGACTAGGGGGAAGCTCCTACGAGCAGTACTTC
TRBJ1-2 TRBD1 TRBV5-1 . CASSLQGGYGYTF TGCGCCAGCAGCTTACAGGGGGGGTATGGCTACACCTTC
TRBJ2-7 . TRBV7-8 . CASSPLMQSYEQYF TGTGCCAGCAGCCCTTTGATGCAGTCCTACGAGCAGTACTTC
TRBJ2-5 . TRBV4-1 . CASSQESGLAEETQYF TGCGCCAGCAGCCAAGAAAGTGGGCTAGCTGAAGAGACCCAGTACTTC
TRBJ2-2 TRBD2 TRBV5-4 once CASSLAPGLAGAVGELFF TGTGCCAGCAGCTTGGCCCCGGGACTAGCGGGAGCGGTCGGGGAGCTGTTTTTT
TRBJ1-1 . TRBV19 . CASSISGLNTEAFF TGTGCCAGTAGTATCTCAGGTCTGAACACTGAAGCTTTCTTT
TRBJ2-5 TRBD1 TRBV30 once CAWRESTGGGIETQYF TGTGCCTGGAGAGAATCCACAGGGGGCGGCATAGAGACCCAGTACTTC
TRBJ2-1 TRBD2 TRBV7-9 . CASRSRLAGGPSYNEQFF TGTGCCAGCAGGTCCCGACTAGCGGGAGGGCCTTCCTACAATGAGCAGTTCTTC
TRBJ1-5 . TRBV27 few CASRLGGGFSNQPQHF TGTGCCAGCAGACTAGGCGGGGGATTTAGCAATCAGCCCCAGCATTTT
TRBJ2-7 . TRBV2 few CASSGEGTNEQYF TGTGCCAGCAGTGGAGAGGGAACTAACGAGCAGTACTTC
TRBJ2-1 TRBD2 TRBV6-4 . CASSQQREYGNEQFF TGTGCCAGCAGTCAGCAGCGGGAGTATGGGAATGAGCAGTTCTTC
TRBJ2-3 . TRBV11-2 . CASSPSYGVGTDTQYF TGTGCCAGCAGCCCGAGTTACGGTGTTGGTACAGATACGCAGTATTTT
TRBJ2-7 . TRBV5-1 . CASSLGDSPYEQYF TGCGCCAGCAGCTTGGGGGACTCGCCCTACGAGCAGTACTTC
TRBJ2-7 TRBD1 TRBV5-1 . CASSLKGGQGAYEQYF TGCGCCAGCAGCCTTAAAGGCGGACAGGGGGCCTACGAGCAGTACTTC
TRBJ2-7 . TRBV14 . CASSPGLAVEQYF TGTGCCAGCAGCCCTGGACTGGCTGTCGAGCAGTACTTC
TRBJ2-1 TRBD2 TRBV27 . CASRVLAGGRNEQFF TGTGCCAGCAGAGTACTAGCGGGAGGACGAAATGAGCAGTTCTTC
TRBJ2-1 TRBD2 TRBV5-1 . CASSWLAGGAEQFF TGCGCCAGTTCGTGGCTAGCGGGAGGGGCTGAGCAGTTCTTC
TRBJ2-1 . TRBV6-1 once CASYHLTRSDNEQLF TGTGCCAGTTACCATCTGACTAGGAGTGACAATGAGCAGCTCTTC
TRBJ1-4 . TRBV2 once CASSVPSGFQDIATNEKLFF TGTGCCAGCAGTGTACCATCGGGTTTTCAGGACATTGCAACTAATGAAAAACTGTTTTTT
TRBJ2-1 . TRBV27 . CASSRPQGNEQFF TGTGCCAGCAGCCGCCCCCAGGGAAATGAGCAGTTCTTC
TRBJ2-3 . TRBV7-8 . CASSSPTGSSATDTQYF TGTGCCAGCAGCTCCCCGACAGGAAGTTCTGCCACAGATACGCAGTATTTT
TRBJ2-7 . TRBV20-1 . CSAGGSYEQYF TGCAGTGCTGGGGGCAGCTACGAGCAGTACTTC
TRBJ1-5 . TRBV5-1 . CASSPEGGTGTQHF TGCGCCAGCAGCCCCGAGGGGGGGACCGGGACCCAGCATTTT
TRBJ2-1 TRBD2 TRBV6-1 . CASRTGGHYNEQFF TGTGCCAGCAGGACGGGAGGGCACTACAATGAGCAGTTCTTC
TRBJ2-1 . TRBV9 . CASTLSAGTSYNEQFF TGTGCCAGCACCCTGAGCGCCGGGACATCGTACAATGAGCAGTTCTTC
TRBJ2-7 TRBD1 TRBV5-1 . CASSPTGETYEQYF TGCGCCAGCAGCCCAACAGGGGAGACCTACGAGCAGTACTTC
TRBJ1-1 TRBD1 TRBV28 . CASSFLGTANTEAFF TGTGCCAGCAGTTTTTTAGGGACAGCGAACACTGAAGCTTTCTTT
TRBJ1-1 . TRBV5-1 . CASSSFGGLNTEAFF TGCGCCAGCAGCTCCTTTGGAGGGTTGAACACTGAAGCTTTCTTT
TRBJ1-5 TRBD1 TRBV5-5 . CASRGRTGIQPQHF TGTGCCAGCAGAGGGAGGACAGGAATTCAGCCCCAGCATTTT
TRBJ1-4 TRBD1 TRBV28 . CASSLWDRAHEKLFF TGTGCCAGCAGTTTATGGGACAGGGCACATGAAAAACTGTTTTTT
TRBJ2-7 . TRBV7-2 . CASSWGGASRYEQYF TGTGCCAGCAGCTGGGGGGGGGCCTCCAGATACGAGCAGTACTTC
TRBJ2-1 TRBD2 TRBV5-5 . CASSLIAGVREQFF TGTGCCAGCAGCTTAATTGCGGGAGTTCGTGAGCAGTTCTTC
TRBJ2-7 . TRBV7-9 . CSSSSSTDRSYEQYF TGTTCCAGCAGCTCCTCGACAGATCGATCCTACGAGCAGTACTTC